These 14 T cell receptor beta chains originate from one sample sequenced in a study of blood T cells in healthy people across ages (dated by TCRdb to between 2014 and 2017). The library relied on 5' RACE. Sequencing took place on an Illumina HiSeq 2500. A second PCR of 7 to 11 cycles was performed with a sample-barcoded 5' primer and a J-beta primer mix. Clones were called with MiXCR by TCRdb after fastp trimmed the public reads at Q25, and only in-frame beta chains were retained. Rows with a matching CDR3 protein are joined into one entry that keeps the most common DNA and genes. The sample has about 830,000 distinct CDR3 sequences on record, approximately 59% of them singletons. The ten most abundant clones make up around a quarter of the sample. Material for sequencing was blood. The receptors were sampled from a man younger than 40 in good health.

The chain carries TRBV28 and TRBJ2-7, with D perhaps assigned TRBD1 or TRBD2 (5 bases each). V was pared by 8 bases and J by 3 bases, with 17 bases between. The CDR3 has 14 residues. Germline CDR1 is MDHEN and CDR2 is SYDVKM. CDR3 sequence (DNA): TGTGCCAGCCTAGACCGGGGCAGGGTCTACGAGCAGTACTTC. Protein product: CASLDRGRVYEQYF.

The chain employs TRBV29-1 and TRBJ1-2, with 7 nucleotides matching TRBD1. The CDR3 runs 12 residues. In germline, CDR1 is SQVTM, CDR2 ANQGSEA. V trimming: 4 bases; J trimming: 4 bases; junction bases outside the gene matches: 3. CDR3 nucleotide sequence: TGCAGCGTTGCGACAGGGCCCTATGGCTACACCTTC. Its translation is CSVATGPYGYTF.

The gene calls are TRBV12-3 or TRBV12-4 and TRBJ2-4, with D hard to call. The J call could be wrong; TRBJ2-7 is a better fit for the DNA end. This CDR3 is 13 amino acids long. The CDR3 spells CASSFQTLYEQYF. For the CDR3, the DNA is TGTGCCAGCAGTTTCCAGACACTCTACGAGCAGTACTTC.

The rearrangement links TRBV28 to TRBJ2-2; TRBD1 matches at 7 bases. CDR3 size: 15 residues. The trim removed 6 bases at V and 5 bases at J, leaving 9 bases unmatched. Germline V lookup: CDR1 MDHEN, CDR2 SYDVKM. CDR3 coding DNA: TGTGCCAGCAGGCCAGATACAGGGGCAACCGGGGAGCTGTTTTTT. Translating it yields CASRPDTGATGELFF.

The rearrangement uses TRBV12-3 or TRBV12-4 and TRBJ2-3; D gene ambiguous. The length of the CDR3 is 14 residues. Trimming removed 3 bases at V and 1 base at J, with 8 bases between. CDR3 nucleotides: TGTGCCAGCAGTTTCAAGTATCGCACAGATACGCAGTATTTT. Its translation: CASSFKYRTDTQYF.

As DNA, the CDR3 is TGTGCCAGCAGCTTTATCGAGGAGACCCAGTACTTC. Encoded protein: CASSFIEETQYF. This chain links TRBV11-1 with TRBJ2-7; D is unresolved. The closer fit of TRBJ2-5 to the DNA end suggests the J call may be wrong. The CDR3 spans 12 residues. In germline, CDR1 is SGHAT, CDR2 FQDESV (reference sequence).

Only a few counts were recorded for this clonotype. The V gene is TRBV7-2, the J gene TRBJ2-4, with a possible D match to TRBD1 (5 bases). The germline V gene has CDR1 SGHTA and CDR2 FQGNSA. Trimming cost V 1 base and J 4 bases, with 11 bases left between them. CDR3 length: 15 amino acids. CDR3 protein: CASSLGGRVKNIQYF. The CDR3 DNA follows: TGTGCCAGCAGCTTAGGGGGCCGCGTGAAAAACATTCAGTACTTC.

The chain employs TRBV10-3 and TRBJ2-5, with 9 bases lining up with TRBD1. Unmatched junction bases numbered 12, after V lost 0 bases and J lost 4 bases. The CDR3 covers 18 residues. In germline, CDR1 is ENHRY, CDR2 SYGVKD. CDR3 sequence: CAISESWDRAGRPETQYF. CDR3 sequence (DNA): TGTGCCATCAGTGAGTCATGGGACAGGGCAGGAAGGCCAGAGACCCAGTACTTC.

The gene calls are TRBV27 and TRBJ2-2, with TRBD2 matching 9 bases. V was clipped by 1 base and J by 6 bases; unmatched bases: 9. CDR3 length: 17 residues. The V gene's germline CDR1 is MNHEY and CDR2 SMNVEV (reference sequence). In DNA, the CDR3 is TGTGCCAGCAGTTTATATGGCGGGGGGGCGTCGTCCGGGGAGCTGTTTTTT. This encodes CASSLYGGGASSGELFF.

The chain recombines TRBV20-1 with TRBJ2-4; 7 bases fit TRBD1. The DNA end is a closer match to TRBJ2-5, so the J assignment may be wrong. The CDR3 spans 13 residues. The germline CDR1 and CDR2 sequences are DFQATT and SNEGSKA (reference sequence). CDR3 region: CSARETGQETQYF. In DNA form, the CDR3 reads TGCAGTGCTAGAGAGACAGGGCAAGAGACCCAGTACTTC.

The V gene is TRBV7-2, the J gene TRBJ2-1; 13 nucleotides line up with TRBD2. CDR3 length equals 15 residues. The trim removed 4 bases at V and 9 bases at J, leaving 6 bases unmatched. Germline V gene data show CDR1 as SGHTA and CDR2 as FQGNSA. The CDR3 coding sequence is TGTGCCAGCAGCTCGACTAGCGGGGGGAACGGTGAGCAGTTCTTC. The encoded protein is CASSSTSGGNGEQFF. Filled out from reference TRBV7-2 and TRBJ2-1, the complete variable domain reads GAGVSQSPSNKVTEKGKDVELRCDPISGHTALYWYRQSLGQGLEFLIYFQGNSAPDKSGLPSDRFSAERTGGSVSTLTIQRTQQEDSAVYLCASSSTSGGNGEQFFGPGTRLTVL.

This clonotype was detected only a few times. The gene calls are TRBV10-3 and TRBJ2-7; 7 positions agree with TRBD2. The germline gives CDR1 ENHRY, CDR2 SYGVKD. Unmatched junction bases numbered 8, after V lost 6 bases and J lost 3 bases. CDR3 size: 14 residues. The CDR3 reads CAIRRREGGYEQYF. DNA for the CDR3: TGTGCCATCAGACGTAGGGAGGGAGGCTACGAGCAGTACTTC.

This rearrangement joins TRBV9 to TRBJ2-1, with TRBD2 identical over 13 bases. The CDR3 runs 15 residues. CDR1 and CDR2 from the germline V gene are SGDLS and YYNGEE. Trimming took 3 bases from V and 7 from J; bases not matched to a gene: 4. The CDR3 region is CASSETSGGTNEQFF. For the CDR3, the DNA is TGTGCCAGCAGCGAGACTAGCGGGGGGACAAATGAGCAGTTCTTC.

The rearrangement joins TRBV4-2 to TRBJ1-1; D is unresolved. The germline gives CDR1 LGHNA, CDR2 YNFKEQ. The ends were cut back, 0 bases at V and 7 bases at J, with 9 bases in the middle. This CDR3 region has 13 residues. The DNA for the CDR3 is TGTGCCAGCAGCCAAGATATTCGGGATGAAGCTTTCTTT. Its protein is CASSQDIRDEAFF.